This T cell receptor (beta chain) was profiled in a study of identical twins (dated by TCRdb to 2016 to 2017). Notes on the research overall: The study deep-sequenced TCR alpha and beta repertoires from monozygotic twins, unrelated adults of various ages and cord blood to test whether fetal clonotypes persist. To rule out contamination, replicate twin experiments were performed at different times with different library preparation protocols. Here is what the overall study found, with its caveats: Invariant T cells such as MAIT and iNKT could partly confound zero-insertion analyses, though diverse VJ usage argued against this for most clonotypes. Fewer insertions were carried by abundant cord blood beta clonotypes; a weaker similar trend was observed in young adult naive repertoires, while no such trend was observed in memory repertoires. Conclusions relied on cross-sectional statistical analysis, since the same donors could not be followed over many years. A weaker excess of twin sharing was found in beta out-of-frame sequences because the signal-to-noise ratio was lowered by fewer shared sequences. Compared with coincidental sharing between unrelated individuals, an excess of low generation-probability sequences was observed among out-of-frame TCR alpha sequences shared between twins. Out-of-frame TCR alpha sharing in monozygotic twins was systematically underestimated by recombination models, whereas sharing between unrelated individuals was in agreement with the recombination models.

This clonotype was recorded a few times. The antigen it recognizes is unknown. Per-base qualities were not stored, and no clone one base away is much larger. CDR1 and CDR2, per the germline V gene, are KGHDR and SFDVKD. Including cysteine and phenylalanine, the CDR3 has 16 amino acids. The read is trimmed to its CDR3 DNA, 48 bases read in frame from base 1. The junction carries 18 bases between V and J, which are trimmed by 7 bases and 2 bases respectively. Library construction relied on 5' RACE. The run used an Illumina HiSeq 2000. A universal primer binding site was added through template switching, and the final cDNA carried a unique molecular identifier so that TCR cDNA molecules could be counted accurately. First-strand cDNA for TCR alpha and beta chains was synthesized from specific primers in the conserved constant-segment region. To control for contamination, each cDNA library was double barcoded with a SMART-Mk sample barcode plus Illumina barcodes. Two successive PCR steps introduced TruSeq adapter sequences along with Illumina sample barcodes. Sequencing of the TCR alpha and beta cDNA libraries was done on the Illumina HiSeq platform using custom primers. The authors processed their data as follows. MiGEC processed the raw reads to extract unique molecular identifiers, while MiXCR was used to determine the CDR3 positions. For each individual, recombination models were inferred using an EM algorithm with the repgenHMM and IGoR tools. Shared clonotype analysis was performed with the tcR package in R, normalizing sharing by the product of cloneset sizes. Out-of-frame nonproductive sequences were analyzed to study raw recombination free of thymic and clonal selection effects. The public reads were reanalyzed by TCRdb: fastp trimming at Q25, MiXCR alignment, in-frame beta chains only. Rows are unified per CDR3 protein, each entry keeping the most common DNA and genes. TCRdb, not the original authors, processed these V and J calls. The sample table records hundreds of thousands of distinct CDR3 sequences; 8% to 9% of these occur just once. In total, the top ten clones hold around 0.95% of the sample.

All donors were healthy Caucasians. Three pairs of female monozygotic twins, all aged roughly 18 to 30 years, made up the twin cohort. Peripheral blood mononuclear cells were the source from which RNA for the TCR libraries was isolated. These same records also appear under a second study, on yellow fever vaccine responses in identical twins. The second publication reports: The T cell response to vaccination in identical twins was reported by the authors to appear partly convergent and partly personalized. The study precisely tracked vaccine-responding T cell clones in identical twins.

Recombination joined TRBV24-1 with TRBJ2-3; the D segment could be TRBD1, given 5 matching bases. Sequencing was done on a sample of PBMCs. This TCR was recovered from a woman younger than 30 in good health. For the CDR3, the sequence is CATRISQVIFTDTQYF. The DNA sequence follows: TGTGCCACCAGGATTTCACAGGTGATTTTCACAGATACGCAGTATTTT.